This TCR beta chain was recovered during a study of radiotherapy plus CTLA-4 blockade in lung cancer. Across the study: Patients showed objective responses in about 20% of cases and disease control in less than 35%. Study-level results: Blood TCR clones of tumor origin expanded after radiotherapy plus ipilimumab. Early blood T cell clone changes and increased post-radiation serum interferon-beta were reportedly the strongest response predictors.

Here immunoSEQ multiplex PCR was the method, and the copy in TCRdb shows in-frame clones only, minus some. The profile shows 35,000 to 55,000 clones, approximately 67% of them singletons. As concerns this clone: Its antigen is unidentified.

V shed 2 bases, J shed 6 bases, and the junction held 5 bases outside the gene matches. CDR3 length: 14 amino acids. Germline V CDR1 and CDR2: ENHRY, SYGVKD. Each patient with chemo-refractory metastatic non-small-cell lung cancer was treated with focal radiation plus CTLA-4 blockade using ipilimumab. The V call is TRBV10-3, the J call TRBJ1-2, with 8 bases identical to TRBD1. The specimen was peripheral blood, collected from a patient treated with radiotherapy plus ipilimumab. This TCR came from a human donor with non-small cell lung cancer who had a partial response to radiotherapy plus ipilimumab. The CDR3 reads CAISESQGAHGYTF. As DNA, the CDR3 is TGTGCCATCAGTGAGAGCCAGGGGGCACATGGCTACACCTTC.